These 3 T cell receptor beta chains came from one sample sequenced in a study of blood T cell repertoires in COVID-19 (dated by TCRdb to the early 2020s). Library creation used the immunoSEQ multiplex PCR assay. The table comes from immuneACCESS by way of TCRdb, which keeps in-frame sequences with V and J called. Part of the clones is missing from these tables; in studies checked, under half for an unresolved V gene and the rest for unknown reasons. This sample comprises 450,000 to 500,000 clones, approximately 86% of them detected only once. Of the sample, roughly 8% is held by the ten largest clones. What was sequenced was PBMCs or T cells enriched from blood (not recorded which). The receptors were sampled from a woman aged 55-70 years who had recovered from COVID-19.

The V call is TRBV5-1, the J call TRBJ1-2; TRBD1 might be the D (5 bases). V was trimmed by 0 bases and J by 4 bases, leaving 16 bases between them. This CDR3 region has 16 residues. Germline V CDR1 and CDR2: SGHRS, YFSETQ. The CDR3 DNA sequence: TGCGCCAGCAGCTTGGGCGGGACTACTGGGGGCTATGGCTACACCTTC. Protein sequence: CASSLGGTTGGYGYTF.

The chain joins TRBV5-1 to TRBJ2-1; TRBD1 is a possible D gene (5 bases). Germline values: CDR1 SGHRS, CDR2 YFSETQ. The germline V and J ends were trimmed by 2 bases and 9 bases, with 9 bases remaining between them. The CDR3 loop spans 12 amino acids. In nucleotides, the CDR3 is TGCGCCAGCAGCTTCAGGGCGGCTGAGCAGTTCTTC. Protein sequence: CASSFRAAEQFF.

The DNA of the CDR3 is TGTGCCAGCACCCTAGAGGGAGGGGTCGATGGCTACACCTTC. This gives the protein CASTLEGGVDGYTF. The chain is built from TRBV6-6 and TRBJ1-2; tentatively, D is TRBD1 (5 bases). Germline assignment: CDR1 MNHNY and CDR2 SVGAGI (reference sequence). The CDR3 totals 14 residues. Trimming shortened V by 7 bases and J by 6 bases, and 18 bases separated the two germline ends.